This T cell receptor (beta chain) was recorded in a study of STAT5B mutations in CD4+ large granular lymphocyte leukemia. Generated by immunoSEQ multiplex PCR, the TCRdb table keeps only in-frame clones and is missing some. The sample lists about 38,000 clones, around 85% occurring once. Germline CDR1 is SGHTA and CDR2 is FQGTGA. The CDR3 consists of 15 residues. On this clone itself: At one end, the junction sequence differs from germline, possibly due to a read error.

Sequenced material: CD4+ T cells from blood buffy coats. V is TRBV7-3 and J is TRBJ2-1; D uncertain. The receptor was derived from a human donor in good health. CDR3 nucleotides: TGTGCCAGCAGCTTAAGGCAAGGTTTATACACTGAGCAGTTCTTC. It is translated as CASSLRQGLYTEQFF.